A selection of T cell receptor beta chains follows, all from one sample in a study of vaccination and CD4 T cells after COVID-19. TCRdb re-analysed the PCR reads in MiXCR, keeping a single row per CDR3 protein. The sample consists of roughly 4,900 distinct CDR3 sequences, approximately 30% of them appearing once. These receptors have no known antigen. Input material: CD4+ T cells from blood, cultured in vitro. Receptors originate from a human donor who had recovered from COVID-19. The CDR3 runs from the conserved cysteine through the conserved F or W. The D gene is left open where the match is weak. Only some rows state a clone size, as once, few, many or a class for expanded clones.

size,D,V,J,CDR3,DNA
medium-sized,TRBD1,TRBV6-1,TRBJ1-4,CASGGRDRDGKLFF,TGTGCCAGCGGCGGCAGAGACAGGGATGGGAAACTGTTTTTT
few,TRBD2,TRBV10-3,TRBJ2-3,CAISFEAGGPDTQYF,TGTGCCATCAGCTTTGAAGCGGGGGGGCCAGATACGCAGTATTTT
.,.,TRBV15,TRBJ1-1,CATSGGTANTEAFF,TGTGCCACCAGCGGGGGGACGGCGAACACTGAAGCTTTCTTT
.,.,TRBV6-1,TRBJ1-2,CASSRSFRYGYTF,TGTGCCAGCAGTCGCTCCTTCCGTTATGGCTACACCTTC
.,.,TRBV7-2,TRBJ1-2,CASSSYRVGGYTF,TGTGCCAGCAGCTCTTACAGGGTCGGCGGCTACACCTTC
medium-sized,.,TRBV20-1,TRBJ1-1,CSARDDIYTEAFF,TGCAGTGCTAGAGATGATATATACACTGAAGCTTTCTTT
.,.,TRBV20-1,TRBJ1-1,CSARVGTLNTEAFF,TGCAGTGCTAGAGTCGGCACCCTTAACACTGAAGCTTTCTTT
medium-sized,.,TRBV7-9,TRBJ1-2,CASSLGGGENYGYTF,TGTGCCAGCAGCTTAGGGGGCGGGGAAAACTATGGCTACACCTTC
large,TRBD1,TRBV2,TRBJ1-5,CASSGQGWNQPQHF,TGTGCCAGCAGTGGACAGGGGTGGAATCAGCCCCAGCATTTT
.,TRBD2,TRBV30,TRBJ2-3,CAHRGGSGRSDTQYF,TGTGCTCACCGGGGGGGTAGCGGGAGATCAGATACGCAGTATTTT
.,.,TRBV19,TRBJ1-1,CASSMGSGWTEAFF,TGTGCCAGTAGTATGGGGTCAGGGTGGACTGAAGCTTTCTTT
large,.,TRBV21-1,TRBJ2-1,CASSIGLAEGHEQFF,TGTGCCAGCAGCATAGGACTAGCGGAGGGCCATGAGCAGTTCTTC
.,TRBD2,TRBV6-2/TRBV6-3,TRBJ2-3,CASSYSGASGSTDTQYF,TGTGCCAGCAGTTACTCAGGCGCTAGCGGGTCCACAGATACGCAGTATTTT
large,TRBD2,TRBV7-3,TRBJ2-1,CASSQIAGNNEQFF,TGTGCCAGCAGCCAGATAGCGGGCAACAATGAGCAGTTCTTC
.,TRBD2,TRBV25-1,TRBJ2-3,CASSGLAGITDTQYF,TGTGCCAGCAGTGGGCTAGCGGGGATAACAGATACGCAGTATTTT
few,.,TRBV20-1,TRBJ1-1,CSARWGVTEAFF,TGCAGTGCTAGGTGGGGGGTCACTGAAGCTTTCTTT
.,.,TRBV6-5,TRBJ2-7,CASSYSRSSYEQYF,TGTGCCAGCAGTTACTCTCGCTCCTCCTACGAGCAGTACTTC
.,.,TRBV20-1,TRBJ1-6,CSGRALDNSPLHF,TGCTCTGGGAGGGCCCTCGATAATTCACCCCTCCACTTT
few,TRBD2,TRBV6-5,TRBJ2-5,CASSYPVAGAHKETQYF,TGTGCCAGCAGTTACCCGGTAGCGGGGGCCCACAAAGAGACCCAGTACTTC
few,TRBD2,TRBV10-3,TRBJ2-2,CAIRKSGLANTGELFF,TGTGCCATCAGGAAGAGCGGACTAGCAAACACCGGGGAGCTGTTTTTT
.,TRBD1,TRBV4-3,TRBJ1-6,CASSQDRGQSYNSPLHF,TGCGCCAGCAGCCAAGACAGGGGGCAATCCTATAATTCACCCCTCCACTTT
large,.,TRBV7-3,TRBJ2-2,CASSLRAGLANTGELFF,TGTGCCAGCAGCTTAAGGGCCGGGCTAGCGAACACCGGGGAGCTGTTTTTT
hyperexpanded,.,TRBV7-6,TRBJ2-5,CASSLVETQYF,TGTGCCAGCAGCTTAGTGGAGACCCAGTACTTC
.,.,TRBV4-2,TRBJ1-2,CASSQERPRTVYNYGYTF,TGTGCCAGCAGCCAAGAGCGGCCCCGGACAGTTTATAACTATGGCTACACCTTC
.,.,TRBV12-3/TRBV12-4,TRBJ2-3,CASSVDWNTDTQYF,TGTGCCAGCAGTGTGGACTGGAACACAGATACGCAGTATTTT
medium-sized,.,TRBV7-8,TRBJ2-2,CASSLSSSRYTGELFF,TGTGCCAGCAGCCTCTCTAGTTCTAGGTACACCGGGGAGCTGTTTTTT
.,.,TRBV5-6,TRBJ2-3,CASSLSSFPDTQYF,TGTGCCAGCAGCTTGTCTTCTTTTCCAGATACGCAGTATTTT
.,.,TRBV19,TRBJ1-2,CASSALGAGTDYGYTF,TGTGCCAGTAGTGCTTTAGGGGCAGGGACCGACTATGGCTACACCTTC
few,.,TRBV2,TRBJ1-5,CASRGVDRAADQPQHF,TGTGCCAGCAGGGGAGTGGACAGAGCAGCTGATCAGCCCCAGCATTTT
few,.,TRBV10-3,TRBJ1-2,CAISELQGRDYGYTF,TGTGCCATCAGTGAGCTCCAGGGGCGAGACTATGGCTACACCTTC
.,TRBD1,TRBV7-9,TRBJ1-4,CASSPRQGGDEKLFF,TGTGCCAGCAGCCCAAGACAGGGGGGAGATGAAAAACTGTTTTTT
.,TRBD1,TRBV7-2,TRBJ1-5,CASSYYGTASYNQPQHF,TGTGCCAGCAGTTACTACGGGACAGCCTCCTACAATCAGCCCCAGCATTTT
.,.,TRBV11-3,TRBJ2-3,CASSLGSTDTQYF,TGTGCCAGCAGCTTAGGGTCCACAGATACGCAGTATTTT
.,.,TRBV7-2,TRBJ2-5,CASSLLGRQETQYF,TGTGCCAGCAGCTTATTGGGGCGGCAAGAGACCCAGTACTTC
few,TRBD2,TRBV6-5,TRBJ2-7,CASSYSMGGLPYEQYF,TGTGCCAGCAGTTACTCGATGGGGGGGTTACCCTACGAGCAGTACTTC
medium-sized,.,TRBV15,TRBJ2-1,CATSRGYASYNEQFF,TGTGCCACCAGCAGAGGCTATGCCTCCTACAATGAGCAGTTCTTC
.,.,TRBV6-1,TRBJ1-1,CASSLLRQKAFF,TGTGCCAGCTCCCTGTTGAGACAGAAAGCTTTCTTT
.,.,TRBV20-1,TRBJ1-1,CSARGVWTEAFF,TGCAGTGCTAGGGGAGTATGGACTGAAGCTTTCTTT
once,.,TRBV28,TRBJ2-3,CASSSPGLSTDTQYF,TGTGCCAGCAGTTCGCCGGGACTGAGCACAGATACGCAGTATTTT
.,.,TRBV19,TRBJ2-3,CASTKRLHRGTDTQYF,TGTGCCAGTACCAAAAGGTTGCACAGGGGCACAGATACGCAGTATTTT
once,TRBD1,TRBV5-4,TRBJ1-1,CASSLAGTGGYTEAFF,TGTGCCAGCAGCTTGGCTGGGACAGGGGGTTACACTGAAGCTTTCTTT
few,.,TRBV5-8,TRBJ1-5,CASSLGLRRDNQPQHF,TGTGCCAGCAGCCTGGGTTTACGGAGGGACAATCAGCCCCAGCATTTT
few,TRBD1,TRBV6-1,TRBJ2-3,CASSIRTGGLTDTQYF,TGTGCCAGCAGTATACGGACAGGGGGCCTCACAGATACGCAGTATTTT